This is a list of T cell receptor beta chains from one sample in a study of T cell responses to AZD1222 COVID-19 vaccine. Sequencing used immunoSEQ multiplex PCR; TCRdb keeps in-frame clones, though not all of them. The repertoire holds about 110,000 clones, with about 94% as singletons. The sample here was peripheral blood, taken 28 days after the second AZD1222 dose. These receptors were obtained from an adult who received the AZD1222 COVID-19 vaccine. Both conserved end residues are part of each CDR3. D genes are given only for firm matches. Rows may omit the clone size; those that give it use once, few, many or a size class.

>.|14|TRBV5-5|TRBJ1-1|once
TGTGCCAGCAGCTCCCCCCGGACAGTGTTCCAAGCTTTCTTT
CASSSPRTVFQAFF
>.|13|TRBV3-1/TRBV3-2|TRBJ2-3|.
TGTGCTGTAGGGGCCCTGCTCACAGATACGCAGTATTTT
CAVGALLTDTQYF
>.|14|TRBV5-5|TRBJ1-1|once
TGTGCCAGCAGCTTGAACCCCGATGGCACTGAAGCTTTCTTT
CASSLNPDGTEAFF
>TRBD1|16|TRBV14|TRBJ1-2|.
TGTGCCAGCAGCCAAGGAGGATTTCAGGGGGGAGAAGGCTACACCTTC
CASSQGGFQGGEGYTF
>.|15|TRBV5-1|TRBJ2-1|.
TGCGCCAGCAGCGGGACCTTCAGCTCCTACAATGAGCAGTTCTTC
CASSGTFSSYNEQFF
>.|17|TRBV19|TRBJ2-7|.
TGTGCCAGTACTCTGGTCGGAGGTCAGGGGGGATTCAACGAGCAGTACTTC
CASTLVGGQGGFNEQYF
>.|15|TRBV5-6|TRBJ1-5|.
TGTGCCAGCAGCTCCTGGACCGATAGCAATCAGCCCCAGCATTTT
CASSSWTDSNQPQHF
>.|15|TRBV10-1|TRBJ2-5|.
TGCGCCAGCACTCGTAGGGATTGCGTAAGAAAGACCCAGTACTTC
CASTRRDCVRKTQYF
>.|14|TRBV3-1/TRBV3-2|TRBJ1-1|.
TGTGCCAGCAGCCAACGGGGTATGAACACTGAAGCTTTCTTT
CASSQRGMNTEAFF
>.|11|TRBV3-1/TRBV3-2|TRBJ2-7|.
TGTGCCAGCAGCCAATACTACGAGCAGTACTTC
CASSQYYEQYF
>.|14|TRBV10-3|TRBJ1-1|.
TGTGCCATCAGTGAGCCCGGGGGGGGCGGTGAAGCTTTCTTT
CAISEPGGGGEAFF
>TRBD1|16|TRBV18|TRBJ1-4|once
TGTGCCAGCTCACCAGGGACAGGTGCCACTAATGAAAAACTGTTTTTT
CASSPGTGATNEKLFF
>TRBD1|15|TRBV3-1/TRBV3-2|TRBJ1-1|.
TGTGCCAGCAGCCAATTTCCCCAGGGGGGTACTGAAGCTTTCTTT
CASSQFPQGGTEAFF
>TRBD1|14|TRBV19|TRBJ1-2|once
TGTGCCAGTAGTCTGGGACAGGGATACTATGGCTACACCTTC
CASSLGQGYYGYTF
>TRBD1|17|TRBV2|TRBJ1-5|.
TGTGCCAGCAGTGATTCAATACCGGGACAGGGCCATCAGCCCCAGCATTTT
CASSDSIPGQGHQPQHF
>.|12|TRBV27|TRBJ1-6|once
TGTGCCAGCAGTTTGCCCAATTCACCCCTCCACTTT
CASSLPNSPLHF
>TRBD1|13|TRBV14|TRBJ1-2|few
TGTGCCAGCAGCGGACAGGTGGAGCAGGGCTACACCTTC
CASSGQVEQGYTF
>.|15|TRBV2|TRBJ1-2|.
TGTGCCAGCAGGCCAGAGAAGAGCAGTTTACATGGCTACACCTTC
CASRPEKSSLHGYTF